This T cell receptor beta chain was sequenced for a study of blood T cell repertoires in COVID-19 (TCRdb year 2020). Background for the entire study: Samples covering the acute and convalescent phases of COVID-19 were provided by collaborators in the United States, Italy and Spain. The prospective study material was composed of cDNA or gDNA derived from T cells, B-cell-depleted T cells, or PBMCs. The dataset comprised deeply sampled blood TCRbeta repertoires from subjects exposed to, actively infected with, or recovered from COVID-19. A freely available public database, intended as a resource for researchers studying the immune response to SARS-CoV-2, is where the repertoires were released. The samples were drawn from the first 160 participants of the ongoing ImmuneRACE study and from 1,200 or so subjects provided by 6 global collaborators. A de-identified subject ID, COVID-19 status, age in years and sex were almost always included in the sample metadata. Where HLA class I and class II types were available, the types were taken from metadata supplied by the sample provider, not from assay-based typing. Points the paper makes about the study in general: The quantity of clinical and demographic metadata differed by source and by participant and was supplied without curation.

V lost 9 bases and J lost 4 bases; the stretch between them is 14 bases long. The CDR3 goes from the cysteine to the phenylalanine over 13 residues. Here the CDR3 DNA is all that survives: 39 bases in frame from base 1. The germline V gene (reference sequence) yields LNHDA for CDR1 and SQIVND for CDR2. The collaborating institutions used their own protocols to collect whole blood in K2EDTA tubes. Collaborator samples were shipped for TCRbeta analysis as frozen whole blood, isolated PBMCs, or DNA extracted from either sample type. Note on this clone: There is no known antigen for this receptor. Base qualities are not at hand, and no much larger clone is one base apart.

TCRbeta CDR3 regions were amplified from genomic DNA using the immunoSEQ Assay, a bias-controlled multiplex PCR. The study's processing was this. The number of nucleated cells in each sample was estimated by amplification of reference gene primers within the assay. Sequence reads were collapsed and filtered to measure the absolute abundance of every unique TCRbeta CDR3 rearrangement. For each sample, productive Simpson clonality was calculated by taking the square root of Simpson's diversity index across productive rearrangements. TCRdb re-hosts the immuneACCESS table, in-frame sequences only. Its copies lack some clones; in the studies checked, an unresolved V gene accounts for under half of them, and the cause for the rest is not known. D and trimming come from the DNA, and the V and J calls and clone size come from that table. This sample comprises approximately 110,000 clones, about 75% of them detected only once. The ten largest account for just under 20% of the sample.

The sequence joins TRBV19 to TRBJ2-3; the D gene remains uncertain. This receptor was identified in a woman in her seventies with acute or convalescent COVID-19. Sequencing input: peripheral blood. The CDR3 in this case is CASTLGQADTQYF. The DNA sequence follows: TGTGCCAGCACCCTCGGCCAGGCAGATACGCAGTATTTT.